This T cell receptor (beta chain) was obtained from a study of T cells in Graves' hyperthyroidism and ophthalmopathy. V lost 2 bases, J lost 4 bases, and 3 bases stayed unmatched. This CDR3 contains 14 residues. CDR1 is MNHNY and CDR2 is SVGAGI in the germline V gene (reference sequence). PBMCs came from 10 ml fresh peripheral blood. It was RNA transcripts that yielded the amplified TCR beta CDR3 regions. The HTBI primer set served for first-round RT-PCR of the TCR CDR3. MiXCR, run by TCRdb on the multiplex PCR reads, gives a single entry per CDR3 protein. The profile covers 350,000 to 400,000 distinct CDR3 sequences, with around 20% appearing a single time and around 40% taken by the ten largest.

The chain is built from TRBV6-6 and TRBJ2-7; TRBD1 agrees at 9 bases. Sequencing was done on a sample of blood. The clonotype originates from a man aged 18 to 30 with Graves' ophthalmopathy. The CDR3 nucleotides are TGTGCCAGCAGTTACGTAGGACAGGGGTACGAGCAGTACTTC. Translating it yields CASSYVGQGYEQYF.